The clone carrying this T cell receptor beta chain occurred once. Its specificity is unknown. Sequencing used immunoSEQ multiplex PCR; TCRdb keeps in-frame clones, though not all of them. The table shows about 680,000 clones, with around 92% occurring only once. Cells designated naive CD8 were CD45RO-negative and were positively selected for CCR7, with terminally differentiated effector memory CD45RA+ cells excluded. This specimen comes from a study of shared clonotypes between healthy human individuals. J lost 8 bases, V lost 4 bases, and 10 bases had no gene match. The CDR3 is 16 residues long. Germline lookup yields CDR1 LNHNV and CDR2 YYDKDF (reference sequence). Study-level results: A few donors showed sharing of approximately 5% of naive CD4 clonotypes.

This rearrangement joins TRBV15 to TRBJ2-1, with 11 nucleotides matching TRBD2. Specimen: naive CD8+ T cells sorted from blood. The clonotype originates from a man aged 25-45 years in good health. The CDR3 DNA reads as TGTGCCACCAGCACACTAGCGGGAGTTCGGGGCTATGAGCAGTTCTTC. Translating it yields CATSTLAGVRGYEQFF. Together with reference TRBV15 and TRBJ2-1, the CDR3 gives the full variable domain: DAMVIQNPRYQVTQFGKPVTLSCSQTLNHNVMYWYQQKSSQAPKLLFHYYDKDFNNEADTPDNFQSRRPNTSFCFLDIRSPGLGDTAMYLCATSTLAGVRGYEQFFGPGTRLTVL.